This T cell receptor (beta chain) was obtained from a study of T cells in Graves' hyperthyroidism and ophthalmopathy. Study conclusions and caveats: A median 6.5 months before onset, the model predicted ophthalmopathy.

This clonotype came up many times. The target antigen is unknown. Amplified TCR beta CDR3 regions derived from RNA transcripts. The TCR CDR3 was amplified in a first-round RT-PCR using the HTBI primer set. TCRdb reprocessed the multiplex PCR reads via MiXCR and lists one record per CDR3 protein. This sample has roughly 840,000 distinct CDR3 sequences; 38% occur once, and the top ten carry approximately 8.7%. Germline V gene sequence: CDR1 DFQATT, CDR2 SNEGSKA (reference sequence). This CDR3 comprises 8 residues. This chain links TRBV20-1 with TRBJ1-1, with D unclear. The sample consisted of blood. The TCR originated in a man aged 18 to 29 with Graves' hyperthyroidism. CDR3 amino acids: CSVTEAFF. In DNA, the CDR3 is TGCAGCGTCACTGAAGCTTTCTTT.